A single sample gave rise to the 32 T cell receptor beta chains below, sequenced in a study of blood T cell repertoires in COVID-19. TCRdb keeps only in-frame clones here, not all; method: immunoSEQ multiplex PCR. The sample records approximately 61,000 clones, roughly 80% being singletons. Sequenced input: peripheral blood. Receptor source: a man between 65 and 79 years old with acute or convalescent COVID-19.

This chain links TRBV12-3 or TRBV12-4 with TRBJ2-4; TRBD2 agrees at 7 bases. The CDR3 runs 12 residues. J was trimmed by 7 bases and V by 4 bases; bases with no gene match: 1. The CDR3 reads CASSYGGNIQYF. The DNA of the CDR3 is TGTGCCAGCAGTTACGGGGGGAACATTCAGTACTTC.

The chain uses TRBV4-1 and TRBJ2-7; maybe TRBD1 (5 bases). The CDR3 runs to 15 residues. Deletions cut 1 base from V and 2 bases from J, with 12 bases between. Per the germline V gene, CDR1 is MGHRA and CDR2 is YSYEKL. CDR3 bases: TGCGCCAGCAGCCAAGTGACAGCGTCCCCCTACGAGCAGTACTTC. Protein: CASSQVTASPYEQYF.

This clone occurred once. This chain uses TRBV5-4 with TRBJ2-5; D is perhaps TRBD1 (6 bases). The germline CDR1 and CDR2 sequences are SGHNT and YYREEE (reference sequence). Trimming stripped 4 bases from V and 0 bases from J, with 13 bases between. This CDR3 is built from 15 residues. For the CDR3, the DNA is TGTGCCAGCAGCCTGAGACAGGCCTACCAAGAGACCCAGTACTTC. Translating it yields CASSLRQAYQETQYF.

This clone was detected only once. The chain recombines TRBV5-4 with TRBJ1-1; D is perhaps TRBD1 (5 bases). CDR3 length: 13 residues. Germline V lookup: CDR1 SGHNT, CDR2 YYREEE (reference sequence). V lost 1 base to trimming and J lost 6 bases, with 10 bases between them. The CDR3 DNA follows: TGTGCCAGCAGCTTGAGGGGTCGCGCTGAAGCTTTCTTT. Amino acid sequence: CASSLRGRAEAFF. The whole variable domain, remainder taken from reference TRBV5-4 and TRBJ1-1, is ETGVTQSPTHLIKTRGQQVTLRCSSQSGHNTVSWYQQALGQGPQFIFQYYREEENGRGNFPPRFSGLQFPNYSSELNVNALELDDSALYLCASSLRGRAEAFFGQGTRLTVV.

This chain joins TRBV24-1 and TRBJ2-3; 8 positions match TRBD2. The trim removed 2 bases at V and 0 bases at J, leaving 12 bases unmatched. The CDR3 consists of 19 residues. Germline V lookup: CDR1 KGHDR, CDR2 SFDVKD. CDR3 DNA sequence: TGTGCCACCAGTGATTCCAACCCCGGACTAGCCTCTAGCACAGATACGCAGTATTTT. Translated, it gives CATSDSNPGLASSTDTQYF.

V and J are TRBV15 and TRBJ2-1, with a tentative D call TRBD2 (6 bases). Germline loops: CDR1 LNHNV, CDR2 YYDKDF (reference sequence). The CDR3 runs 17 residues. V was shortened by 1 base and J by 3 bases, with 16 bases between the two germline ends. The CDR3 loop is CATSRVSSSEVYNEQFF. In nucleotides, the CDR3 is TGTGCCACCAGCAGAGTTTCTTCTAGCGAGGTCTACAATGAGCAGTTCTTC. The full variable domain, rest sourced from reference TRBV15 and TRBJ2-1, is DAMVIQNPRYQVTQFGKPVTLSCSQTLNHNVMYWYQQKSSQAPKLLFHYYDKDFNNEADTPDNFQSRRPNTSFCFLDIRSPGLGDTAMYLCATSRVSSSEVYNEQFFGPGTRLTVL.

The chain combines TRBV6-5 with TRBJ1-4, with a tentative D call TRBD1 (6 bases). This CDR3 is 13 amino acids long. CDR1 MNHEY and CDR2 SVGAGI come from the germline V gene. Trimming removed 6 bases at V and 7 bases at J, with 12 bases between. The CDR3 is CASRTGLPEKLFF. The CDR3 DNA is TGTGCCAGCAGGACAGGTCTCCCTGAAAAACTGTTTTTT.

CDR3 bases: TGTGCCAGAAGCTTAGCTCTTCGGTTATATCGTGGGCTAGCAATCCTTCGAGAGACCCAGTACTTC. Translation gives CARSLALRLYRGLAILRETQYF. The J gene is TRBJ2-5, the V gene TRBV7-5; no DNA check was done on the table's D call, TRBD2. TRBV7-5 is assigned pseudogene status. The CDR3 spans 22 residues.

The J gene is TRBJ1-5, the V gene TRBV19; D uncertain. The CDR3 length is 15 residues. The V end lost 2 bases, the J end lost 2 bases, and 10 bases lay between the germline ends. Looked up from germline, CDR1 is LNHDA and CDR2 is SQIVND (reference sequence). CDR3 sequence reads: CASSIRGYGNQPQHF. The CDR3 DNA sequence: TGTGCCAGTAGTATAAGAGGATACGGCAATCAGCCCCAGCATTTT. The full variable domain, rest sourced from reference TRBV19 and TRBJ1-5, is DGGITQSPKYLFRKEGQNVTLSCEQNLNHDAMYWYRQDPGQGLRLIYYSQIVNDFQKGDIAEGYSVSREKKESFPLTVTSAQKNPTAFYLCASSIRGYGNQPQHFGDGTRLSIL.

This chain joins TRBV27 and TRBJ2-5; D not resolved. The ends were cut back, 7 bases at V and 7 bases at J, with 19 bases in the middle. The CDR3 runs to 14 residues. CDR1 and CDR2 from the germline V gene are MNHEY and SMNVEV (reference sequence). For the CDR3, the DNA is TGTGCCAGCACTACAGCCCAGAGTGTAGGGACCCAGTACTTC. It yields the protein CASTTAQSVGTQYF.

The rearrangement links TRBV5-1 to TRBJ2-7, with 7 bases matching TRBD1. This CDR3 has 14 amino acids. V shed 4 bases and J 6 bases; nucleotides not matched to a gene: 10. Germline lookup yields CDR1 SGHRS and CDR2 YFSETQ. The CDR3 coding sequence is TGCGCCAGCAGCCCTCGGACAGGTGAAACCGAGCAGTACTTC. Encoded protein: CASSPRTGETEQYF.

In the case of this clone: Germline is not matched at one junction end, which may reflect a read error. The chain uses TRBV7-7 and TRBJ2-2; no clear D gene. Germline assignment: CDR1 SSHAT and CDR2 FNYEAQ (reference sequence). There are 14 residues in the CDR3. The CDR3 here is CASSLSTNTGELFF. The CDR3 DNA is TGTGCTAGCAGCTTATCTACGAACACCGGGGAGCTGTTTTTT. Looking up the rest from reference TRBV7-7 and TRBJ2-2 gives the full variable domain: GAGVSQSPRYKVTKRGQDVTLRCDPISSHATLYWYQQALGQGPEFLTYFNYEAQPDKSGLPSDRFSAERPEGSISTLTIQRTEQRDSAMYRCASSLSTNTGELFFGEGSRLTVL.

The chain uses TRBV6-4 and TRBJ1-2; 11 bases are a match to TRBD1. Unmatched junction bases numbered 6, after V lost 5 bases and J lost 7 bases. This CDR3 has 14 amino acids. Germline CDR1 is MRHNA and CDR2 is SNTAGT. CDR3 DNA sequence: TGTGCCAGCAGTCAATCCGGGACAGGGGGTGGCTACACCTTC. Translation gives CASSQSGTGGGYTF.

J is TRBJ2-1 and V is TRBV18, with D uncertain. The CDR3 is 14 residues long. Per the germline V gene, CDR1 is KGHSH and CDR2 is LQKENI. V lost 2 bases to trimming and J lost 0 bases, with 5 bases between them. The CDR3 spells CASSPIRSYNEQFF. As DNA, the CDR3 is TGTGCCAGCTCACCAATTCGCTCCTACAATGAGCAGTTCTTC.

This clone was detected only once. The J gene is TRBJ1-1, the V gene TRBV15; 9 bases are a match to TRBD1. Looked up from germline, CDR1 is LNHNV and CDR2 is YYDKDF (reference sequence). The V and J ends lost 6 bases and 5 bases, in that order; junction bases with no gene match: 4. The CDR3 contains 13 residues. CDR3 in amino acids: CATSGTGWTEAFF. As DNA, the CDR3 is TGTGCCACCAGTGGGACAGGGTGGACTGAAGCTTTCTTT.

The genes are TRBV5-4 and TRBJ2-1; 10 nucleotides align to TRBD2. The CDR3 sequence is 15 residues long. V gave up 3 bases and J gave up 3 bases; unmatched junction bases: 3. CDR1 SGHNT and CDR2 YYREEE come from the germline V gene (reference sequence). CDR3 residues: CASSYSSGGYNEQFF. CDR3 DNA sequence: TGTGCCAGCAGCTACTCTAGCGGGGGCTACAATGAGCAGTTCTTC.

The gene calls are TRBV14 and TRBJ1-1, with D perhaps matching TRBD1 (5 bases). CDR3 length equals 16 residues. The germline V gene has CDR1 SGHDN and CDR2 FVKESK. Trimming took off 3 bases at V and 4 bases at J, with 18 bases between the two ends. The CDR3 DNA sequence: TGTGCCAGCAGCCAGGGTCTAGGGGCCCCCGCCACTGAAGCTTTCTTT. Protein: CASSQGLGAPATEAFF.

The rearrangement joins TRBV19 to TRBJ2-7, with D unclear. V was shortened by 0 bases and J by 0 bases, with 9 bases between the two germline ends. This CDR3 spans 15 amino acids. The V gene's germline CDR1 is LNHDA and CDR2 SQIVND (reference sequence). CDR3 in DNA: TGTGCCAGTAGTATAGATCTTGGCATCTCCTACGAGCAGTACTTC. Its protein product is CASSIDLGISYEQYF.

This clone was picked up a small number of times. This rearrangement joins TRBV6-1 to TRBJ2-1; 8 bases agree with TRBD1. Trimming took 0 bases from V and 1 from J; bases not matched to a gene: 5. CDR3 length equals 17 residues. Germline V gene lookup returns CDR1 MNHNS and CDR2 SASEGT. Here the CDR3 reads CASSEATGARSYNEQFF. In DNA form, the CDR3 reads TGTGCCAGCAGTGAAGCGACAGGGGCAAGGTCCTACAATGAGCAGTTCTTC.

The CDR3 DNA reads as TGTGCCAGCAGCGGAAGGGGTCACACCGGGGAGCTGTTTTTT. It encodes CASSGRGHTGELFF. The chain employs TRBV9 and TRBJ2-2; D may be TRBD1 (5 bases). Germline V lookup: CDR1 SGDLS, CDR2 YYNGEE. V was cut by 3 bases and J by 3 bases, with 9 bases left in between. CDR3 size: 14 residues.

The chain links TRBV3-1 (or the pseudogene TRBV3-2) to TRBJ1-1; D gene unclear. The CDR3 sequence is 14 residues long. The germline V gene encodes CDR1 LGHDT and CDR2 YNNKEL (reference sequence). V dropped 7 bases and J dropped 7 bases, with 19 bases sitting between them. The CDR3 loop is CASTFTGYLGEAFF. As DNA, the CDR3 is TGTGCCAGCACCTTCACCGGGTATTTAGGTGAAGCTTTCTTT.

V gene TRBV10-3 combines with J gene TRBJ2-7, with a weak D call TRBD2 (8 bases). Per germline, CDR1 ENHRY and CDR2 SYGVKD. Trimming shortened V by 10 bases and J by 2 bases, and 18 bases separated the two germline ends. CDR3 length equals 14 residues. CDR3 nucleotide sequence: TGTGCCACGGGAGGGGGCAGGGGGGCCTACGAGCAGTACTTC. This gives the protein CATGGGRGAYEQYF.

The chain joins TRBV5-6 to TRBJ2-3; 10 bases map to TRBD2. Per the germline V gene, CDR1 is SGHDT and CDR2 is YYEEEE. The CDR3 is 14 amino acids. With V trimmed by 5 bases and J by 6 bases, 6 bases remained unmatched. This chain's CDR3 is CASRGTSVADTQYF. CDR3 bases: TGTGCCAGCAGAGGGACTAGCGTTGCCGATACGCAGTATTTT. The whole variable domain, filled in from reference TRBV5-6 and TRBJ2-3, reads DAGVTQSPTHLIKTRGQQVTLRCSPKSGHDTVSWYQQALGQGPQFIFQYYEEEERQRGNFPDRFSGHQFPNYSSELNVNALLLGDSALYLCASRGTSVADTQYFGPGTRLTVL.

A remark on this clone: In the same sample, other DNA sequences code for this CDR3. This chain joins TRBV5-1 and TRBJ2-2; TRBD1 is a possible D gene (6 bases). CDR3 length: 19 amino acids. Trimming shortened V by 2 bases and J by 5 bases, and 25 bases separated the two germline ends. CDR1 is SGHRS and CDR2 is YFSETQ in the germline V gene. The CDR3: CASSLRPRIGGAGTGELFF. The CDR3, as DNA: TGCGCCAGCAGCTTACGACCCCGCATTGGGGGCGCCGGAACCGGGGAGCTGTTTTTT.

The chain links TRBV14 to TRBJ2-1; a possible D gene is TRBD2 (7 bases). Trimming pared 3 bases from V and 6 bases from J, leaving 18 bases between. The CDR3 covers 16 residues. Germline V gene lookup returns CDR1 SGHDN and CDR2 FVKESK. The CDR3 region has the DNA TGTGCCAGCAGCCATAGAGGGGGGGTTCCCTTCAATGAGCAGTTCTTC. Its translation is CASSHRGGVPFNEQFF. Variable domain in full (rest from reference TRBV14 and TRBJ2-1): EAGVTQFPSHSVIEKGQTVTLRCDPISGHDNLYWYRRVMGKEIKFLLHFVKESKQDESGMPNNRFLAERTGGTYSTLKVQPAELEDSGVYFCASSHRGGVPFNEQFFGPGTRLTVL.

For this clone: The junction departs from the called germline gene at one end, perhaps through a read error. Within the sample, other DNA sequences also encode this same CDR3. The chain is built from TRBV29-1 and TRBJ2-7, with D perhaps matching TRBD1 (5 bases). The germline gives CDR1 SQVTM, CDR2 ANQGSEA. The CDR3 runs 12 residues. In nucleotides, the CDR3 is TGCAGCGTTGAACAGGGCCACTACGAGCAGTACTTT. It codes for CSVEQGHYEQYF.

The rearrangement uses TRBV11-2 and TRBJ2-1; 9 bases fit TRBD2. CDR3 length equals 15 residues. V lost 3 bases and J lost 1; bases outside the gene matches: 1. Germline V gene data show CDR1 as SGHAT and CDR2 as FQNNGV. DNA of the CDR3: TGTGCCAGCAGCTTGAGCGGGGGGTCCTACAATGAGCAGTTCTTC. Its protein is CASSLSGGSYNEQFF.

The chain recombines TRBV6-5 with TRBJ2-7, with 9 positions matching TRBD1. V trimming: 4 bases; J trimming: 6 bases; junction bases outside the gene matches: 4. The CDR3 loop spans 13 amino acids. The germline gives CDR1 MNHEY, CDR2 SVGAGI. CDR3 residues: CASSSGQGSEQYF. The CDR3 nucleotides are TGTGCCAGCAGTTCGGGACAGGGTAGCGAGCAGTACTTC.

CDR3 in amino acids: CASSNLGTGRLVYEQYF. Written as DNA, the CDR3 is TGTGCCAGCAGCAACCTAGGGACAGGGAGATTGGTGTACGAGCAGTACTTC. The rearrangement joins TRBV6-2 or TRBV6-3 to TRBJ2-7, with 9 nucleotides matching TRBD1. The CDR3 is 17 amino acids. With V trimmed by 6 bases and J by 4 bases, 16 bases remained unmatched. The germline V gene encodes CDR1 MNHEY and CDR2 SVGEGT.

This clone has only a few counts. The chain carries TRBV11-2 and TRBJ1-1, with 10 positions matching TRBD1. The CDR3 length is 18 residues. Germline V gives CDR1 SGHAT, CDR2 FQNNGV. After removal of 1 base from V and 0 bases from J, the junction contained 8 bases not matched to a gene. CDR3 nucleotides: TGTGCCAGCAGCTTAGTGGGACAGGGGAAAGGCATGAACACTGAAGCTTTCTTT. This encodes CASSLVGQGKGMNTEAFF.

This chain connects TRBV19 to TRBJ2-3, with TRBD1 matching 7 bases. Germline CDR1 LNHDA, CDR2 SQIVND (reference sequence). The CDR3 length is 14 residues. The V and J ends lost 4 bases and 4 bases, in that order; junction bases with no gene match: 5. The CDR3 nucleotides are TGTGCCAGTAGTACCCGGACAGGAGCAGATACGCAGTATTTT. As protein: CASSTRTGADTQYF.

The chain is built from TRBV7-8 and TRBJ2-1, with 10 bases fitting TRBD1. From germline, CDR1 is SGHVS and CDR2 FQNEAQ. CDR3 size: 16 residues. V gave up 0 bases and J gave up 7 bases; unmatched junction bases: 6. The DNA of the CDR3 is TGTGCCAGCAGCTTAGCGCTAGGGACAGGGGTAAATGAGCAGTTCTTC. Translating gives CASSLALGTGVNEQFF. Filled out from reference TRBV7-8 and TRBJ2-1, the complete variable domain reads GAGVSQSPRYKVAKRGQDVALRCDPISGHVSLFWYQQALGQGPEFLTYFQNEAQLDKSGLPSDRFFAERPEGSVSTLKIQRTQQEDSAVYLCASSLALGTGVNEQFFGPGTRLTVL.